Listed below are T cell receptor beta chains from one sample, sequenced in a study of cytomegalovirus exposure and HLA in healthy donors. The data were produced by immunoSEQ multiplex PCR, yet TCRdb's version contains in-frame clones alone and is incomplete. In the table there are 200,000 to 250,000 clones, 70% to 90% of which are singletons. Sequencing was done on a sample of PBMCs. The receptors come from a woman younger than 35 in good health and CMV-seronegative. CDR3s include the opening cysteine and the closing phenylalanine or tryptophan. D genes are given only for firm matches. Size values are once, few and many counts, or a class for expanded clones, and some rows have none.

D gene: .
clone size: once
V gene: TRBV5-4
J gene: TRBJ1-2
CDR3 protein: CASSLAGGAGYTF
CDR3 DNA: TGTGCCAGCAGCTTGGCCGGGGGGGCAGGCTACACCTTC

D gene: TRBD1
clone size: .
V gene: TRBV4-1
J gene: TRBJ1-1
CDR3 protein: CASSHASRTGRTEAFF
CDR3 DNA: TGCGCCAGCAGCCACGCTTCAAGGACAGGGCGGACTGAAGCTTTCTTT

D gene: .
clone size: few
V gene: TRBV6-6
J gene: TRBJ2-1
CDR3 protein: CASSYFEEANEQFF
CDR3 DNA: TGTGCCAGCAGTTACTTCGAGGAGGCCAATGAGCAGTTCTTC

D gene: TRBD2
clone size: once
V gene: TRBV30
J gene: TRBJ2-4
CDR3 protein: CAWSVREGPRVTKNIQYF
CDR3 DNA: TGTGCCTGGAGTGTGAGGGAGGGCCCAAGAGTGACCAAAAACATTCAGTACTTC

D gene: .
clone size: .
V gene: TRBV5-1
J gene: TRBJ2-7
CDR3 protein: CASSLGQVEDEQYF
CDR3 DNA: TGCGCCAGCAGCTTGGGGCAGGTAGAGGACGAGCAGTACTTC

D gene: .
clone size: .
V gene: TRBV10-3
J gene: TRBJ1-2
CDR3 protein: CAISGQKDGYTF
CDR3 DNA: TGTGCCATCAGCGGACAAAAGGATGGCTACACCTTC

D gene: TRBD2
clone size: .
V gene: TRBV28
J gene: TRBJ2-7
CDR3 protein: CASSLQATSGSSYEQYF
CDR3 DNA: TGTGCCAGCAGTTTACAAGCCACTAGCGGGAGCTCCTACGAGCAGTACTTC

D gene: TRBD1
clone size: .
V gene: TRBV19
J gene: TRBJ1-2
CDR3 protein: CASTAPSGQSYGYTF
CDR3 DNA: TGTGCCAGCACCGCCCCTTCGGGACAGTCCTATGGCTACACCTTC

D gene: .
clone size: .
V gene: TRBV28
J gene: TRBJ2-1
CDR3 protein: CASSSPRATAASSYNEQFF
CDR3 DNA: TGTGCCAGCAGTTCACCCCGCGCCACAGCAGCAAGCTCCTACAATGAGCAGTTCTTC

D gene: TRBD2
clone size: .
V gene: TRBV28
J gene: TRBJ2-7
CDR3 protein: CASSPPIAGGGEQYF
CDR3 DNA: TGTGCCAGCAGTCCACCAATCGCGGGAGGGGGCGAGCAGTACTTC